A single sample gave rise to the 29 T cell receptor beta chains below, sequenced in a study of lung T cells in sarcoidosis with Löfgren's syndrome. Via MiXCR, TCRdb re-called the reads, giving one row per CDR3 protein. The data show about 9,200 distinct CDR3 sequences, 15% to 20% seen once. The source material was CD4+ T cells from bronchoalveolar lavage. The origin of the receptors is a human donor with sarcoidosis (Löfgren's syndrome or another form), or a control subject (not recorded which).

This clonotype was seen ten or more times. The V call is TRBV3-1, the J call TRBJ2-1; D perhaps matches TRBD2 (7 bases). The CDR3 loop spans 17 amino acids. V was pared by 1 base and J by 8 bases, with 21 bases between. CDR1 LGHDT and CDR2 YNNKEL come from the germline V gene (reference sequence). The CDR3 region is CASSQAGGLARGDEQFF. In DNA, the CDR3 is TGTGCCAGCAGCCAAGCCGGGGGGCTAGCGAGGGGTGATGAGCAGTTCTTC.

The V gene is TRBV20-1, the J gene TRBJ2-7; D may correspond to TRBD1 or TRBD2 (5 bases each). CDR1 and CDR2 (germline): DFQATT, SNEGSKA (reference sequence). This CDR3 is 14 amino acids long. Between the trimmed V and J ends, which lost 0 bases and 6 bases, there was a span of 15 bases. The CDR3 sequence: CSAREGVGVSEQYF. Written as DNA, the CDR3 is TGCAGTGCTAGAGAGGGAGTAGGGGTCAGCGAGCAGTACTTC.

For this clonotype: This may be a read error: a much more frequent sequence differs by one nucleotide. The chain employs TRBV29-1 and TRBJ1-1; D is perhaps TRBD1 (5 bases). Germline CDR1 SQVTM, CDR2 ANQGSEA. CDR3 length: 13 amino acids. CDR3 region: CNVADSLNTEAFF. The DNA for the CDR3 is TGCAACGTAGCAGACAGCCTGAACACTGAAGCTTTCTTT. The variable domain in full, with the rest retrieved from reference TRBV29-1 and TRBJ1-1, is SAVISQKPSRDICQRGTSLTIQCQVDSQVTMMFWYRQQPGQSLTLIATANQGSEATYESGFVIDKFPISRPNLTFSTLTVSNMSPEDSSIYLCNVADSLNTEAFFGQGTRLTVV.

This clonotype was recorded many times. The V call is TRBV9, the J call TRBJ2-1; 7 bases are a match to TRBD2. Germline V gene data show CDR1 as SGDLS and CDR2 as YYNGEE. CDR3 length equals 20 residues. The V segment lost 2 bases and the J segment 0 bases; nucleotides outside the gene matches: 17. The CDR3 nucleotides are TGTGCCAGCAGCGTTTTCGGGGGGAGTACTACCAGGAGCTCCTACAATGAGCAGTTCTTC. This sequence encodes CASSVFGGSTTRSSYNEQFF.

This clonotype was counted ten times or more. This chain uses TRBV2 with TRBJ2-2; no clear D. The CDR3 has 13 residues. The germline gives CDR1 SNHLY, CDR2 FYNNEI. V was cut by 5 bases and J by 5 bases, with 9 bases left in between. CDR3 amino acids: CASSLDGTGELFF. Here the CDR3 DNA reads TGTGCCAGCAGTCTCGACGGGACCGGGGAGCTGTTTTTT.

This clonotype is medium-sized within its sample. The rearrangement joins TRBV6-5 to TRBJ1-6; a weak D match, TRBD1 (5 bases). Trimming took 0 bases from V and 0 from J, leaving 15 bases between them. The CDR3 loop spans 19 amino acids. CDR1 MNHEY and CDR2 SVGAGI come from the germline V gene. The CDR3 DNA sequence: TGTGCCAGCAGTTACTCAACCGGCCAGGGTTACTCCTATAATTCACCCCTCCACTTT. Its protein product is CASSYSTGQGYSYNSPLHF.

The sample holds many counts of this clonotype. This chain joins TRBV30 and TRBJ2-5; 12 positions match TRBD2. This CDR3 contains 16 residues. V lost 0 bases to trimming and J lost 1 base; unmatched junction nucleotides: 3. Germline V gene sequence: CDR1 GTSNPN, CDR2 SVGIG (reference sequence). CDR3 sequence (DNA): TGTGCCTGGAGTGTCGGACTAGCGGGATTCCAAGAGACCCAGTACTTC. Amino acids: CAWSVGLAGFQETQYF.

In its sample, this clonotype ranks as medium-sized. This chain uses TRBV28 with TRBJ2-1; D not certain. Germline V lookup: CDR1 MDHEN, CDR2 SYDVKM. The CDR3 is 14 residues long. The germline V and J ends were trimmed by 3 bases and 0 bases, with 6 bases remaining between them. The CDR3 nucleotides are TGTGCCAGCAGTTTTAGCCGCTCCTACAATGAGCAGTTCTTC. Protein product: CASSFSRSYNEQFF.

This sequence joins TRBV16 and TRBJ2-7, with D perhaps TRBD1 (6 bases). Deletions cut 0 bases from V and 4 bases from J, with 13 bases between. The CDR3 totals 15 residues. The V gene's germline CDR1 is KGHSY and CDR2 FQNENV. The CDR3 nucleotides are TGTGCCAGCAGCCAATCAACAGGGAGTACGTACGAGCAGTACTTC. Translation gives CASSQSTGSTYEQYF. Full variable domain (missing parts from reference TRBV16 and TRBJ2-7): GEEVAQTPKHLVRGEGQKAKLYCAPIKGHSYVFWYQQVLKNEFKFLISFQNENVFDETGMPKERFSAKCLPNSPCSLEIQATKLEDSAVYFCASSQSTGSTYEQYFGPGTRLTVT.

This clonotype showed up many times. This chain connects TRBV2 to TRBJ2-3; perhaps TRBD2 as D (7 bases). Trimming left V 6 bases short and J 5 bases short, with 15 bases between. The CDR3 runs 14 residues. Germline V gene data show CDR1 as SNHLY and CDR2 as FYNNEI. CDR3 DNA: TGTGCCAGCAGCCGGGGGGCCAACAAAGATACGCAGTATTTT. Translation: CASSRGANKDTQYF.

This clonotype was detected many times. The chain joins TRBV4-1 to TRBJ2-5; TRBD2 agrees at 13 bases. With V trimmed by 3 bases and J by 5 bases, 3 bases remained unmatched. CDR1 and CDR2 (germline): MGHRA, YSYEKL. The CDR3 has 15 amino acids. The CDR3 protein is CASSQGLAGTETQYF. CDR3 sequence (DNA): TGCGCCAGCAGCCAGGGACTAGCGGGGACGGAGACCCAGTACTTC.

This clonotype has a count of ten or more. A much more abundant neighbour one base away suggests this may be a read error. CDR3 sequence reads: CASSPRTEGYTEAFF. The CDR3 DNA follows: TGTGCCAGCAGTCCGAGGACAGAGGGCTACACTGAAGCTTTCTTT. The chain is built from TRBV6-1 and TRBJ1-1; D is possibly TRBD1 (6 bases). Trimming took 5 bases from V and 3 from J, leaving 16 bases between them. The CDR3 is made up of 15 amino acids. Germline V gene data show CDR1 as MNHNS and CDR2 as SASEGT.

This clonotype ranks as medium-sized. The V gene is TRBV24-1, the J gene TRBJ2-1, with 7 bases fitting TRBD2. V lost 0 bases and J lost 5; bases outside the gene matches: 3. Germline V gene sequence: CDR1 KGHDR, CDR2 SFDVKD. The CDR3 spans 15 residues. The CDR3 spells CATSDLGGEHNEQFF. The CDR3 bases are TGTGCCACCAGTGATTTGGGGGGGGAGCACAATGAGCAGTTCTTC.

This clonotype occurred many times. The chain carries TRBV3-1 and TRBJ2-1, with 8 bases fitting TRBD2. J gave up 4 bases and V 0 bases, and 2 bases lay outside the gene matches. Germline V gives CDR1 LGHDT, CDR2 YNNKEL (reference sequence). The CDR3 is 15 amino acids. The CDR3 DNA sequence: TGTGCCAGCAGCCAAGACGCGGGAGGTTACAATGAGCAGTTCTTC. It specifies CASSQDAGGYNEQFF.

This clonotype was found many times. The chain uses TRBV5-1 and TRBJ2-5, with no clear D. The germline CDR1 and CDR2 sequences are SGHRS and YFSETQ. V was pared by 2 bases and J by 3 bases, with 14 bases between. This CDR3 has 15 amino acids. The CDR3 coding sequence is TGCGCCAGCAGCTTTACGGGCTCGTCCAAAGAGACCCAGTACTTC. Protein: CASSFTGSSKETQYF.

By its share, this clonotype is medium-sized. The chain carries TRBV3-1 and TRBJ2-3, with no clear D. This CDR3 comprises 12 residues. Trimming shortened V by 4 bases and J by 5 bases, and 7 bases separated the two germline ends. Per germline, CDR1 LGHDT and CDR2 YNNKEL (reference sequence). CDR3 in amino acids: CASSPRVDTQYF. CDR3 DNA: TGTGCCAGCAGCCCAAGGGTAGATACGCAGTATTTT.

This clonotype has more than one count but fewer than ten. The chain links TRBV2 to TRBJ2-7; D not certain. This CDR3 has 14 amino acids. CDR1 and CDR2 from the germline V gene are SNHLY and FYNNEI. Trimming cost V 7 bases and J 2 bases, with 15 bases left between them. DNA for the CDR3: TGTGCCAGCACTATAAAGAAGGGTACCTACGAGCAGTACTTC. It encodes CASTIKKGTYEQYF.

There are many counts of this clonotype. The chain has TRBV30 and TRBJ2-7; 12 nucleotides match TRBD1. The CDR3 is 15 amino acids. The germline V gene encodes CDR1 GTSNPN and CDR2 SVGIG (reference sequence). Germline trimming cut 1 base from V and 5 bases from J; bases unmatched to any gene: 6. As DNA, the CDR3 is TGTGCCTGGAGTGCAGTGGGACAGGGGGCACACGAGCAGTACTTC. This codes for CAWSAVGQGAHEQYF.

This clonotype was picked up many times. The rearrangement uses TRBV19 and TRBJ2-1; tentatively, D is TRBD1 (5 bases). The CDR3 sequence is 16 residues long. Trimming took 1 base from V and 0 from J, leaving 10 bases between them. Germline V lookup: CDR1 LNHDA, CDR2 SQIVND (reference sequence). This chain's CDR3 is CASSIGRQSSYNEQFF. CDR3 coding DNA: TGTGCCAGTAGTATAGGACGACAGTCCTCCTACAATGAGCAGTTCTTC.

The sample holds many counts of this clonotype. V is TRBV19 and J is TRBJ1-1; the D is unclear. This CDR3 contains 10 residues. The germline V and J ends were trimmed by 11 bases and 1 base, with 5 bases remaining between them. CDR1 and CDR2 from the germline V gene are LNHDA and SQIVND (reference sequence). For the CDR3, the DNA is TGTGCCCCCGGGAACACTGAAGCTTTCTTT. The encoded protein is CAPGNTEAFF.

The rearrangement uses TRBV29-1 and TRBJ1-3; a possible D gene is TRBD1 (6 bases). The V and J ends lost 6 bases and 4 bases respectively, with 19 bases between them. In germline, CDR1 is SQVTM, CDR2 ANQGSEA. The CDR3 contains 15 residues. In DNA, the CDR3 is TGCAGCGTAGCCCTGCCACGGGGGCGGGGAAACACCATATATTTT. The encoded protein is CSVALPRGRGNTIYF. The full variable domain, its missing parts supplied by reference TRBV29-1 and TRBJ1-3, is SAVISQKPSRDICQRGTSLTIQCQVDSQVTMMFWYRQQPGQSLTLIATANQGSEATYESGFVIDKFPISRPNLTFSTLTVSNMSPEDSSIYLCSVALPRGRGNTIYFGEGSWLTVV.

This clonotype was counted ten times or more. V is TRBV5-4 and J is TRBJ1-1; D remains unclear. There are 15 residues in the CDR3. Germline V CDR1 and CDR2: SGHNT, YYREEE (reference sequence). V lost 0 bases and J lost 1, with 10 bases in between. In DNA form, the CDR3 reads TGTGCCAGCAGCTTGGAGCGGGCGGGGAACACTGAAGCTTTCTTT. Protein: CASSLERAGNTEAFF.

There are many counts of this clonotype. In nucleotides, the CDR3 is TGTGCCAGCAGTTTACGCAGTGGCCTTCAGCCCCAGCATTTT. Amino acids: CASSLRSGLQPQHF. J is TRBJ1-5 and V is TRBV12-3 or TRBV12-4; D remains ambiguous. CDR3 length: 14 amino acids. Trimming pared 2 bases from V and 6 bases from J, leaving 11 bases between.

This clonotype was detected ten times or more. The V and J genes are TRBV5-1 and TRBJ2-7, with 9 bases fitting TRBD2. Germline-derived CDR1 and CDR2 are SGHRS and YFSETQ. With 3 bases clipped from V and 4 bases from J, the junction kept 5 bases outside the gene matches. This CDR3 is built from 14 residues. This chain's CDR3 is CASSSTSGSYEQYF. CDR3 coding DNA: TGCGCCAGCAGCTCGACTAGCGGTTCTTACGAGCAGTACTTC.

This clonotype rates as medium-sized (0.01 to 0.1%). V usage is TRBV7-9 and J usage is TRBJ2-7; TRBD1 matches at 7 bases. The CDR3 runs 15 residues. Germline V gives CDR1 SEHNR, CDR2 FQNEAQ (reference sequence). V was clipped by 0 bases and J by 2 bases; unmatched bases: 4. This CDR3 is CASSLAGTAAYEQYF. The DNA for the CDR3 is TGTGCCAGCAGCTTAGCTGGGACAGCGGCCTACGAGCAGTACTTC.

By its share, this clonotype is medium-sized. V and J are TRBV24-1 and TRBJ2-5; TRBD1 might be the D (6 bases). The length of the CDR3 is 15 residues. Trimming took off 3 bases at V and 1 base at J, with 11 bases between the two ends. The V gene's germline CDR1 is KGHDR and CDR2 SFDVKD. The CDR3 sequence is CATSDPRTVQETQYF. Written as DNA, the CDR3 is TGTGCCACCAGTGATCCGAGGACAGTCCAAGAGACCCAGTACTTC.

The sample holds many counts of this clonotype. This chain links TRBV2 with TRBJ2-1, with 8 bases aligning to TRBD1. This CDR3 is 15 amino acids long. Per the germline V gene, CDR1 is SNHLY and CDR2 is FYNNEI. The V segment lost 4 bases and the J segment 5 bases; nucleotides outside the gene matches: 7. The CDR3: CASSVWQGANNEQFF. For the CDR3, the DNA is TGTGCCAGCAGTGTGTGGCAGGGGGCCAACAATGAGCAGTTCTTC.

Judged by abundance, this clonotype is medium-sized (0.01 to 0.1%). The genes are TRBV6-2 or TRBV6-3 and TRBJ1-2; D gene ambiguous. Germline-derived CDR1 and CDR2 are MNHEY and SVGEGT. The CDR3 sequence is 12 residues long. V lost 2 bases to trimming and J lost 3 bases, with 4 bases between them. CDR3 loop: CASSYQYYGYTF. The CDR3 DNA reads TGTGCCAGCAGTTACCAGTACTATGGCTACACCTTC.

By share, this clonotype ranks as medium-sized. This chain joins TRBV7-2 and TRBJ2-1, with no clear D. This CDR3 region has 14 residues. Trimming took 5 bases from V and 5 from J, leaving 13 bases between them. The V gene's germline CDR1 is SGHTA and CDR2 FQGNSA. CDR3 loop: CASSSRGPNNEQFF. CDR3 coding DNA: TGTGCCAGCAGCAGTAGAGGACCGAACAATGAGCAGTTCTTC.